These 8 T cell receptor beta chains came from one sample sequenced in a study of T cells after yellow fever vaccination. TCRdb analysed the 5' RACE reads with MiXCR anew, one entry per CDR3 protein. The table includes under 200,000 distinct CDR3 sequences, 6% to 7.5% detected once. The input for sequencing was CD4+ T cells sorted from PBMCs, taken less than 6 days after the first yellow fever vaccination. These receptors were taken from a man between 18 and 29 years old who received the YFV17D yellow fever vaccine.

This clonotype was observed many times. The V and J genes are TRBV7-2 and TRBJ1-1; the D is unclear. Per germline, CDR1 SGHTA and CDR2 FQGNSA. The ends were cut back, 6 bases at V and 5 bases at J, with 13 bases in the middle. The length of the CDR3 is 13 residues. The CDR3 reads CASRSFSGTEAFF. Here the CDR3 DNA reads TGTGCCAGCAGATCCTTTTCAGGTACTGAAGCTTTCTTT.

This clonotype was counted many times. The CDR3, as DNA: TGTGCCAGCAGGTCTAGCGGGGGGCTAGCCTACGAGCAGTACTTC. It is translated as CASRSSGGLAYEQYF. J is TRBJ2-7 and V is TRBV6-5; 11 nucleotides line up with TRBD2. CDR3 length: 15 amino acids. The J segment lost 2 bases and the V segment lost 6 bases, leaving 6 bases of the junction unmatched. Germline V gene data show CDR1 as MNHEY and CDR2 as SVGAGI.

This clonotype showed up many times. V is TRBV5-1 and J is TRBJ2-5; 12 bases line up with TRBD2. The CDR3 has 14 amino acids. Germline V gene data show CDR1 as SGHRS and CDR2 as YFSETQ. The V and J ends lost 4 bases and 8 bases, in that order; junction bases with no gene match: 6. Written as DNA, the CDR3 is TGCGCCAGCAGCCCCGGACTAGCGGGGCAAACCCAGTACTTC. Protein product: CASSPGLAGQTQYF.

In this sample, this clonotype turned up many times. The chain recombines TRBV4-2 with TRBJ1-5; no reliable D call. The CDR3 is 12 amino acids. Trimming took 4 bases from V and 9 from J, leaving 10 bases between them. Germline V gene data show CDR1 as LGHNA and CDR2 as YNFKEQ. The CDR3 nucleotides are TGTGCCAGCAGCCGGACCTTGGGGCCCCAGCATTTT. Translated: CASSRTLGPQHF.

This clonotype has at least ten counts. The CDR3 sequence: CASRQTQGNTGELFF. The CDR3 DNA follows: TGTGCCAGCAGACAAACCCAGGGGAACACCGGGGAGCTGTTTTTT. The rearrangement uses TRBV12-3 or TRBV12-4 and TRBJ2-2; D is perhaps TRBD1 (5 bases). The CDR3 has 15 amino acids. V dropped 6 bases and J dropped 1 base, with 12 bases sitting between them.

This clonotype showed up many times. The chain couples TRBV7-9 to TRBJ2-3, with a tentative D call TRBD2 (7 bases). In germline, CDR1 is SEHNR, CDR2 FQNEAQ (reference sequence). With 3 bases removed from V and 6 bases from J, the gap between germline ends came to 13 bases. The CDR3 runs 14 residues. CDR3 amino acids: CASSLPEGGDTQYF. CDR3 bases: TGTGCCAGCAGCTTGCCGGAGGGGGGGGATACGCAGTATTTT.

This clonotype was observed at least ten times. CDR3 amino acids: CASGGQFREKLFF. CDR3 DNA sequence: TGTGCCAGCGGGGGACAGTTCCGGGAAAAACTGTTTTTT. The chain combines TRBV7-2 with TRBJ1-4; 7 bases line up with TRBD1. The CDR3 sequence is 13 residues long. V dropped 8 bases and J dropped 8; count of bases not matched to a gene: 8. Germline-derived CDR1 and CDR2 are SGHTA and FQGNSA.

This clonotype was detected a few times. The chain joins TRBV19 to TRBJ1-4; no clear D. The germline V gene encodes CDR1 LNHDA and CDR2 SQIVND (reference sequence). CDR3 length: 12 residues. V shed 3 bases and J shed 8 bases, with 7 bases lying between them. CDR3 protein: CASSIVGEKLFF. The CDR3 coding sequence is TGTGCCAGTAGTATCGTGGGAGAAAAACTGTTTTTT.